What follows are 26 T cell receptor beta chains derived from one specimen sequenced in a study of T cells in Graves' hyperthyroidism and ophthalmopathy (dated by TCRdb to the late 2010s). The library came from multiplex PCR. Instrument used: Illumina HiSeq 2000. TCR beta CDR3 regions were amplified from RNA transcripts. The TCR CDR3 was subjected to a first round of RT-PCR using the HTBI primer set and the Qiagen OneStep RT-PCR kit. The public reads were quality trimmed at Q25 with fastp and then assembled into clones with MiXCR by TCRdb, keeping productive beta chains. Every CDR3 protein is listed once, alongside the most common genes and DNA of its rows. Here the sample has roughly 570,000 distinct CDR3 sequences; 15% to 18% occur a single time. The ten biggest clones cover less than 9.5% of the sample. The specimen sequenced was blood. The origin of the receptors is a woman in her twenties or thirties with Graves' hyperthyroidism.

The table lists this clonotype with a few counts. V and J are TRBV20-1 and TRBJ2-1, with 8 bases matching TRBD2. This CDR3 region has 15 residues. Germline trimming cut 3 bases from V and 8 bases from J; bases unmatched to any gene: 12. Germline V gene lookup returns CDR1 DFQATT and CDR2 SNEGSKA (reference sequence). This CDR3 reads CSASSGTSSFYEQFF. The CDR3 DNA sequence: TGCAGTGCTAGCTCCGGGACTAGTTCATTCTATGAGCAGTTCTTC.

Of note for this clonotype: A read error is possible here, since a much larger clone lies one base away. This chain links TRBV28 with TRBJ1-3; maybe TRBD1 (6 bases). The CDR3 sequence is 15 residues long. Germline loops: CDR1 MDHEN, CDR2 SYDVKM. The CDR3, as DNA: TGTGCCAGCAACCCCGGCGGGGGGGCTGGAAACGCCATATATTTT. It specifies CASNPGGGAGNAIYF.

A word on this clonotype: A much larger clone lies a single base off, so this may be a read error. The chain is built from TRBV20-1 and TRBJ2-7; 8 nucleotides agree with TRBD1. The CDR3 length is 14 residues. Per the germline V gene, CDR1 is DFQATT and CDR2 is SNEGSKA (reference sequence). V trimming: 0 bases; J trimming: 5 bases; junction bases outside the gene matches: 6. CDR3 nucleotide sequence: TGCAGTGCTAGAGAACAGGGGGAACGCAACGAGCAGTACTTC. Protein sequence: CSAREQGERNEQYF.

The CDR3 coding sequence is TGCAGTGCTCCCCCTAGCGGCACAGATACGCAGTATTTT. Protein product: CSAPPSGTDTQYF. The rearrangement joins TRBV20-1 to TRBJ2-3, with D tentatively TRBD2 (6 bases). The V and J ends lost 5 bases and 1 base respectively, with 10 bases between them. Germline V gene sequence: CDR1 DFQATT, CDR2 SNEGSKA (reference sequence). The CDR3 runs to 13 residues.

V gene TRBV24-1 combines with J gene TRBJ2-1, with 10 bases identical to TRBD2. Per germline, CDR1 KGHDR and CDR2 SFDVKD. The V and J ends lost 9 bases and 5 bases, in that order; junction bases with no gene match: 3. The CDR3 has 13 residues. This chain's CDR3 is CATELAGHNEQFF. CDR3 in DNA: TGTGCCACCGAACTAGCGGGGCACAATGAGCAGTTCTTC.

The rearrangement joins TRBV19 to TRBJ2-5; D gene uncertain. Trimming left V 3 bases short and J 1 base short, with 6 bases between. The CDR3 runs to 13 residues. CDR1 is LNHDA, CDR2 SQIVND, per germline (reference sequence). The chain's CDR3 is CASSMYPQETQYF. CDR3 coding DNA: TGTGCCAGTAGTATGTACCCCCAAGAGACCCAGTACTTC.

This clonotype has ten or more counts. The chain carries TRBV11-2 and TRBJ1-2; D remains unclear. Looked up from germline, CDR1 is SGHAT and CDR2 is FQNNGV. V lost 1 base and J 4 bases, leaving 7 bases between the germline ends. The CDR3 loop spans 13 amino acids. The CDR3 coding sequence is TGTGCCAGCAGCTTAGGCCGATCCTATGGCTACACCTTC. As protein: CASSLGRSYGYTF.

In this sample, this clonotype turned up a few times. The genes are TRBV20-1 and TRBJ1-1; the D gene is possibly TRBD1 (6 bases). Germline values: CDR1 DFQATT, CDR2 SNEGSKA (reference sequence). V was clipped by 0 bases and J by 3 bases, with 8 bases between them. The CDR3 contains 13 residues. As DNA, the CDR3 is TGCAGTGCTAGAGAGGACAGCTACACTGAAGCTTTCTTT. Translated: CSAREDSYTEAFF.

This clonotype was recorded a few times. The chain recombines TRBV5-6 with TRBJ1-1; no definite D call. Deletions cut 2 bases from V and 0 bases from J, with 14 bases between. The CDR3 runs 16 residues. CDR1 is SGHDT, CDR2 YYEEEE, per germline. In nucleotides, the CDR3 is TGTGCCAGCAGCTTTTGGTCGCCGACCATGAACACTGAAGCTTTCTTT. It is translated as CASSFWSPTMNTEAFF.

The J gene is TRBJ2-1, the V gene TRBV20-1, with 14 bases fitting TRBD2. The CDR3 covers 17 residues. With V trimmed by 1 base and J by 0 bases, 2 bases remained unmatched. Germline CDR1 is DFQATT and CDR2 is SNEGSKA (reference sequence). DNA of the CDR3: TGCAGTGCTAGAGGGGGGACTAGCGGGAGCTCCTACAATGAGCAGTTCTTC. Encoded protein: CSARGGTSGSSYNEQFF.

The sample holds many counts of this clonotype. This sequence joins TRBV6-1 and TRBJ1-6, with no clear D. Trimming stripped 5 bases from V and 5 bases from J, with 10 bases between. Germline loops: CDR1 MNHNS, CDR2 SASEGT. CDR3 length: 14 residues. DNA of the CDR3: TGTGCCAGCAGTTCTTTGCGTGATAATTCACCCCTCCACTTT. Its protein is CASSSLRDNSPLHF.

This clonotype was counted only a few times. CDR3 coding DNA: TGTGCCAGCAGCCCCGGACTAGCGGGAGAAACCAACAATGAGCAGTTCTTC. It translates to CASSPGLAGETNNEQFF. The chain combines TRBV7-9 with TRBJ2-1, with TRBD2 matching over 13 bases. Per germline, CDR1 SEHNR and CDR2 FQNEAQ (reference sequence). V lost 5 bases to trimming and J lost 5 bases; unmatched junction nucleotides: 9. The CDR3 is made up of 17 amino acids.

This clonotype was seen many times. CDR3 sequence reads: CASSLFIGAFTEAFF. The CDR3 DNA follows: TGTGCCAGCAGCTTATTTATCGGGGCGTTCACTGAAGCTTTCTTT. This chain connects TRBV7-2 to TRBJ1-1; TRBD1 might be the D (5 bases). The CDR3 spans 15 residues. Trimming took off 2 bases at V and 4 bases at J, with 14 bases between the two ends. In germline, CDR1 is SGHTA, CDR2 FQGNSA. Full variable domain (rest looked up from reference TRBV7-2 and TRBJ1-1): GAGVSQSPSNKVTEKGKDVELRCDPISGHTALYWYRQSLGQGLEFLIYFQGNSAPDKSGLPSDRFSAERTGGSVSTLTIQRTQQEDSAVYLCASSLFIGAFTEAFFGQGTRLTVV.

The chain uses TRBV15 and TRBJ1-2, with D maybe TRBD1 (5 bases). The V gene lost 0 bases and the J gene lost 11 bases, with 13 bases spanning the gap. CDR3 length: 13 amino acids. Germline CDR1 is LNHNV and CDR2 is YYDKDF (reference sequence). CDR3 in DNA: TGTGCCACCAGCAGAGATCAGGCCAGGGCATACACCTTC. It translates to CATSRDQARAYTF.

In its sample, this clonotype was seen many times. J is TRBJ1-4 and V is TRBV3-1; D is possibly TRBD1 (5 bases). Germline-derived CDR1 and CDR2 are LGHDT and YNNKEL (reference sequence). Trimming pared 5 bases from V and 7 bases from J, leaving 20 bases between. The CDR3 sequence is 16 residues long. In DNA form, the CDR3 reads TGTGCCAGCAGCACCGGCGGGGGGACCCCTCCTGAAAAACTGTTTTTT. Translated: CASSTGGGTPPEKLFF. The full variable domain, with the rest looked up from reference TRBV3-1 and TRBJ1-4, is DTAVSQTPKYLVTQMGNDKSIKCEQNLGHDTMYWYKQDSKKFLKIMFSYNNKELIINETVPNRFSPKSPDKAHLNLHINSLELGDSAVYFCASSTGGGTPPEKLFFGSGTQLSVL.

The genes are TRBV24-1 and TRBJ2-2; no clear D gene. Deletions cut 5 bases from V and 0 bases from J, with 6 bases between. The CDR3 extends over 14 amino acids. Germline values: CDR1 KGHDR, CDR2 SFDVKD. The CDR3 loop is CATSVGANTGELFF. As DNA, the CDR3 is TGTGCCACCAGTGTTGGGGCGAACACCGGGGAGCTGTTTTTT.

This clonotype came up many times. The chain combines TRBV20-1 with TRBJ2-1, with a tentative D call TRBD1 (6 bases). The CDR3 sequence is 16 residues long. Germline lookup yields CDR1 DFQATT and CDR2 SNEGSKA (reference sequence). V lost 1 base and J lost 0, with 13 bases in between. This chain's CDR3 is CSARGGDTNSYNEQFF. The DNA of the CDR3 is TGCAGTGCTAGAGGAGGGGACACAAACTCCTACAATGAGCAGTTCTTC.

This clonotype was picked up many times. V usage is TRBV18 and J usage is TRBJ1-1; D ambiguous. CDR3 length: 13 amino acids. Per germline, CDR1 KGHSH and CDR2 LQKENI. Trimming removed 2 bases at V and 3 bases at J, with 7 bases between. Here the CDR3 reads CASSPVTYTEAFF. The CDR3 coding sequence is TGTGCCAGCTCACCAGTAACGTACACTGAAGCTTTCTTT. Looking up the rest from reference TRBV18 and TRBJ1-1 gives the full variable domain: NAGVMQNPRHLVRRRGQEARLRCSPMKGHSHVYWYRQLPEEGLKFMVYLQKENIIDESGMPKERFSAEFPKEGPSILRIQQVVRGDSAAYFCASSPVTYTEAFFGQGTRLTVV.

This clonotype came up many times. CDR3 nucleotides: TGTGCCAGCAGCTTAGGGCCTAGCTCCCTAGTCGCCGGGGAGCTGTTTTTT. This sequence encodes CASSLGPSSLVAGELFF. V usage is TRBV7-6 and J usage is TRBJ2-2, with D possibly being TRBD2 (5 bases). Trimming shortened V by 1 base and J by 6 bases, and 18 bases separated the two germline ends. This CDR3 is 17 amino acids long. Per germline, CDR1 SGHVS and CDR2 FNYEAQ.

This clonotype was seen more than once but under ten times. The rearrangement joins TRBV18 to TRBJ1-5; D perhaps matches TRBD1 (5 bases). This CDR3 has 14 residues. Germline V lookup: CDR1 KGHSH, CDR2 LQKENI. The V end lost 3 bases, the J end lost 5 bases, and 11 bases lay between the germline ends. In nucleotides, the CDR3 is TGTGCCAGCTCACCCGGGGCCACCGATCAGCCCCAGCATTTT. Its protein is CASSPGATDQPQHF. The variable domain in full, completed from reference TRBV18 and TRBJ1-5, reads NAGVMQNPRHLVRRRGQEARLRCSPMKGHSHVYWYRQLPEEGLKFMVYLQKENIIDESGMPKERFSAEFPKEGPSILRIQQVVRGDSAAYFCASSPGATDQPQHFGDGTRLSIL.

This clonotype was seen ten or more times. The rearrangement joins TRBV12-3 or TRBV12-4 to TRBJ1-1; D ambiguous. This CDR3 region has 12 residues. V lost 3 bases to trimming and J lost 4 bases, with 6 bases between them. The CDR3 region is CASSFRVTEAFF. CDR3 DNA sequence: TGTGCCAGCAGTTTTCGGGTCACTGAAGCTTTCTTT.

Concerning this clonotype: One end of the junction varies from germline; a read error may be responsible. The CDR3 sequence is CASVFNRENRPQHF. For the CDR3, the DNA is TGTGCCAGCGTATTTAACAGGGAGAATCGGCCCCAGCATTTT. This chain connects TRBV28 to TRBJ1-5, with D tentatively TRBD1 (6 bases). This CDR3 has 14 amino acids. Per the germline V gene, CDR1 is MDHEN and CDR2 is SYDVKM.

Ten or more counts support this clonotype. This chain links TRBV24-1 with TRBJ2-3; D not resolved. V was shortened by 2 bases and J by 5 bases, with 10 bases between the two germline ends. The length of the CDR3 is 14 residues. Germline values: CDR1 KGHDR, CDR2 SFDVKD. The CDR3 nucleotides are TGTGCCACCAGTGATTCCCCGTTGAGAGATACGCAGTATTTT. Encoded protein: CATSDSPLRDTQYF.

On this clonotype: A clone one base away is much larger, so this may be a read error. The chain employs TRBV18 and TRBJ1-1; a possible D gene is TRBD1 (6 bases). Germline CDR1 reads KGHSH; CDR2 reads LQKENI. The CDR3 consists of 14 residues. The CDR3 sequence: CARSPNVQGSEAFF. The CDR3 DNA reads as TGTGCCCGCTCACCAAATGTACAGGGCTCTGAAGCTTTCTTT.

This clonotype was found many times. The chain joins TRBV10-3 to TRBJ2-7; 12 bases match TRBD2. The V and J ends lost 11 bases and 2 bases, in that order; junction bases with no gene match: 4. Germline V gene lookup returns CDR1 ENHRY and CDR2 SYGVKD. This CDR3 region has 13 residues. CDR3 nucleotide sequence: TGTGCCCTGGCTAGCGGGAGGGCCTACGAGCAGTACTTC. Protein sequence: CALASGRAYEQYF.

The chain joins TRBV7-2 to TRBJ2-3; 10 nucleotides align to TRBD2. Germline values: CDR1 SGHTA, CDR2 FQGNSA. After removal of 5 bases from V and 0 bases from J, the junction contained 5 bases not matched to a gene. The CDR3 loop spans 16 amino acids. DNA for the CDR3: TGTGCCAGCAGCCCGGGACTAGCGCATAGCACAGATACGCAGTATTTT. It codes for CASSPGLAHSTDTQYF.